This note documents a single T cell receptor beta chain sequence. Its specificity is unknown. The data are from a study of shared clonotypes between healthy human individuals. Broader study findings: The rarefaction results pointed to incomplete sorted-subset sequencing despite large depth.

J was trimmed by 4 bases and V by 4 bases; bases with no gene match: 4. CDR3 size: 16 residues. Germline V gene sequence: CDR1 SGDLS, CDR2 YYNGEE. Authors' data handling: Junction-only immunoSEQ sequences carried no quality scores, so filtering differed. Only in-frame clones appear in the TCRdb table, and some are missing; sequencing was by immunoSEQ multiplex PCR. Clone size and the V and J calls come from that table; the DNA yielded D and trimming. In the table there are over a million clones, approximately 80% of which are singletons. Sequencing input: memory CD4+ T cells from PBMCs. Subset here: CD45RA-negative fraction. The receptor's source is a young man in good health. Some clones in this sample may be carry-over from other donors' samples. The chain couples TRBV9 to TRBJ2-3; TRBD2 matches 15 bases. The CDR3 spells CASSRGLAGGSDTQYF. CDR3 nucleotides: TGTGCCAGCAGCCGAGGACTAGCGGGAGGGTCAGATACGCAGTATTTT. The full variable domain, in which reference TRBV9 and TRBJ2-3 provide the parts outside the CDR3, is DSGVTQTPKHLITATGQRVTLRCSPRSGDLSVYWYQQSLDQGLQFLIQYYNGEERAKGNILERFSAQQFPDLHSELNLSSLELGDSALYFCASSRGLAGGSDTQYFGPGTRLTVL.